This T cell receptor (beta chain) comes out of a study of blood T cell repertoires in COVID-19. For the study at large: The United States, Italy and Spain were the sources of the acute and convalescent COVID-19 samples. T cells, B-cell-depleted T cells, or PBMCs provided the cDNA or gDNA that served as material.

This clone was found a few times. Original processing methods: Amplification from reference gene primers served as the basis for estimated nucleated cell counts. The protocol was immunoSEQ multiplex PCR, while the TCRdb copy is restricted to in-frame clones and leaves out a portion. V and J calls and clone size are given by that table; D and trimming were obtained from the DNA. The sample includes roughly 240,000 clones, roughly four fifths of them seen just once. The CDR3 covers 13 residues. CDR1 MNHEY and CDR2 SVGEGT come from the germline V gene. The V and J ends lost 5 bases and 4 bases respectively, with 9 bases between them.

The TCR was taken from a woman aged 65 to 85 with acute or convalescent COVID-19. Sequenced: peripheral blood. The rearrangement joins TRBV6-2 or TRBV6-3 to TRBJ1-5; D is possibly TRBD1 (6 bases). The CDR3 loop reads CASSTDRNQPQHF. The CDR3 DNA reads TGTGCCAGCAGTACCGACAGGAATCAGCCCCAGCATTTT.